Listed below are T cell receptor beta chains from one sample, sequenced in a study of T cell repertoires in cytomegalovirus infection. TCRdb fed the reads into MiXCR, producing one record per CDR3 protein. The table records approximately 500,000 distinct CDR3 sequences, approximately 16% of them present only once. The sequenced material came from CD8+ T cells from PBMCs. The receptors here all came from a human donor in good health (CMV status not recorded). Some clones in this sample may be carry-over from other donors' samples. CDR3s include the opening cysteine and the closing phenylalanine or tryptophan. A D gene is named only where the DNA matches it firmly. Only part of the rows carry a size: once, few, many, or a class if the clone is expanded.

j_call v_call clone_size d_call cdr3_length cdr3_aa cdr3_nt
TRBJ1-4 TRBV19 NA NA 13 CASRDSDSEKLFF TGTGCCAGTCGCGACAGTGACTCTGAAAAACTGTTTTTT
TRBJ2-1 TRBV15 NA TRBD2 16 CATSRERGAGGNEQFF TGTGCCACCAGCCGCGAGCGGGGGGCCGGGGGCAATGAGCAGTTCTTC
TRBJ1-4 TRBV12-5 many NA 14 CASGLVPTNEKLFF TGTGCTAGTGGTTTAGTGCCAACTAATGAAAAACTGTTTTTT
TRBJ2-7 TRBV7-9 many NA 14 CASSPAEGNYEQYF TGTGCCAGCAGCCCCGCGGAAGGGAACTACGAGCAGTACTTC
TRBJ1-2 TRBV25-1 NA NA 12 CASSELGGGYTF TGTGCCAGCAGTGAATTAGGTGGCGGCTACACCTTC
TRBJ2-3 TRBV12-5 many NA 14 CASGLKGGLDTQYF TGTGCTAGTGGTTTAAAAGGAGGGCTAGATACGCAGTATTTT
TRBJ2-1 TRBV9 NA TRBD2 17 CASRTEREPRVRDEQFF TGTGCCAGCAGGACGGAGCGGGAGCCGCGGGTGCGCGATGAGCAGTTCTTC
TRBJ1-1 TRBV27 few NA 15 CASSTREGSNTEAFF TGTGCCAGCAGTACTAGGGAAGGGTCGAACACTGAAGCTTTCTTT
TRBJ1-2 TRBV4-1 many NA 15 CASSQEGTAMRGYTF TGCGCCAGCAGCCAAGAAGGGACGGCAATGAGGGGCTACACCTTC
TRBJ2-3 TRBV6-1 many TRBD2 13 CASGSGRADTQYF TGTGCCAGCGGGAGCGGGAGAGCAGATACGCAGTATTTT
TRBJ2-3 TRBV19 many NA 15 CASSIGTHNTDTQYF TGTGCCAGTAGTATTGGGACACATAACACAGATACGCAGTATTTT
TRBJ2-3 TRBV27 NA TRBD2 16 CASIPSMAGGQDTQYF TGTGCCAGCATTCCCTCCATGGCGGGAGGGCAGGATACGCAGTATTTT
TRBJ1-2 TRBV28 NA TRBD1 16 CAVERGTDANLYGYTF TGTGCCGTCGAACGGGGGACAGATGCGAACCTCTATGGCTACACCTTC
TRBJ2-1 TRBV27 few NA 11 CASSKYNEQFF TGTGCCAGCAGTAAATACAATGAGCAGTTCTTC
TRBJ2-2 TRBV25-1 many NA 13 CASRTENTGELFF TGTGCCAGCAGGACAGAGAACACCGGGGAGCTGTTTTTT
TRBJ2-1 TRBV27 many TRBD2 15 CATGHGLALTTEQFF TGTGCCACCGGACACGGACTAGCTTTAACTACTGAGCAGTTCTTC
TRBJ2-7 TRBV29-1 NA TRBD1 14 CSVEGTGFSYEQYF TGCAGCGTTGAGGGGACAGGTTTTTCCTACGAGCAGTACTTC
TRBJ2-7 TRBV27 NA TRBD1 14 CACSLSGGQYEQYF TGTGCCTGCAGTTTATCAGGGGGCCAGTACGAGCAGTACTTC
TRBJ2-7 TRBV6-6 NA TRBD2 14 CASSGELAGAEQYF TGTGCCAGCAGTGGGGAACTAGCGGGAGCCGAGCAGTACTTC
TRBJ2-1 TRBV28 few NA 19 CASSPSGLASAKNYNEQFF TGTGCCAGCAGTCCATCGGGACTCGCTAGCGCAAAAAACTACAATGAGCAGTTCTTC
TRBJ2-7 TRBV7-3 many NA 14 CASSLGFGDYEQYF TGTGCCAGCAGCTTAGGCTTTGGGGACTACGAGCAGTACTTC
TRBJ2-3 TRBV24-1 many NA 16 CATSDFSSGRADTQYF TGTGCCACCAGTGATTTCTCCTCAGGGCGAGCAGATACGCAGTATTTT
TRBJ1-6 TRBV3-1 NA TRBD1 15 CASRNRTGGDSPLHF TGTGCCAGCAGAAACCGGACAGGGGGCGATTCACCCCTCCACTTT
TRBJ1-1 TRBV7-9 many NA 15 CASSLVAGPHTEAFF TGTGCCAGCAGCTTAGTAGCAGGGCCTCACACTGAAGCTTTCTTT
TRBJ2-5 TRBV12-5 few TRBD1 15 CASGEFRGPRETQYF TGTGCTAGTGGGGAGTTTAGGGGGCCTCGGGAGACCCAGTACTTC
TRBJ2-7 TRBV7-9 many NA 13 CASSLGGIDEQYF TGTGCCAGCAGCTTAGGAGGGATTGACGAGCAGTACTTC
TRBJ1-5 TRBV7-9 many NA 15 CASSSTDYSNQPQHF TGTGCCAGCAGCTCGACGGATTATAGCAATCAGCCCCAGCATTTT
TRBJ1-1 TRBV12-5 few NA 14 CASGWGTLNTEAFF TGTGCTAGTGGTTGGGGCACTCTGAACACTGAAGCTTTCTTT
TRBJ2-2 TRBV20-1 few NA 14 CSAARRGTPGELFF TGCAGTGCTGCCCGGCGGGGAACTCCCGGGGAGCTGTTTTTT
TRBJ2-2 TRBV27 many TRBD2 17 CASSLYGLAGGGGELFF TGTGCCAGCAGTTTGTACGGACTAGCGGGGGGGGGCGGGGAGCTGTTTTTT